This T cell receptor (beta chain) was retrieved from a study of monozygotic twins with inflammatory bowel disease. Points from the study as a whole: Telling apart the different T cell subtypes was not possible. Any single strong signal or clonotype tied to IBD lacked support.

Every TCR library drew on around 3.5 ug of total RNA. For each CDR3 protein, TCRdb gives one entry from its re-call of the 5' RACE reads, without DNA. Its table lists approximately 400,000 distinct CDR3 sequences. This CDR3 spans 13 amino acids. CDR1 is SEHNR and CDR2 is FQNEAQ in the germline V gene (reference sequence). As to this clonotype: Antigen specificity is unknown.

The receptor was isolated from a human donor with ulcerative colitis or Crohn's disease, or a healthy co-twin of an affected twin (not recorded which). Input material: blood. The chain combines TRBV7-9 with TRBJ2-7; TCRdb selects TRBD1, and the lack of DNA leaves this call unchecked. The CDR3: CASSFRGPYEQYF.